The present T cell receptor (beta chain) was sequenced within a study of shared clonotypes between healthy human individuals. Comment on this clone: Its antigen remains unidentified.

Splitting of CD4+ cells produced CD45RA+ naive and CD45RA-negative memory subsets. Repertoires were generated with immunoSEQ multiplex PCR, while TCRdb's copy carries only in-frame clones and drops some. The table includes 2 million to 2.5 million clones, approximately 93% detected once. Overall study findings and caveats: Sharing across four donors was highest in naive CD4 (roughly 5%) and lowest in memory CD8 (0.4%).

Germline loops: CDR1 SGHNT, CDR2 YYREEE (reference sequence). Losses at the gene ends were 6 bases for V and 6 bases for J; bases not matched to a gene: 10. The CDR3 sequence is 15 residues long. The sequence was collected from a young man in good health. Some clones in this sample may be carry-over from other donors' samples. The V gene is TRBV5-4, the J gene TRBJ2-2, with 8 bases that match TRBD2. Input material: naive CD4+ T cells from PBMCs. As for subset: CD45RA+ positively selected. This CDR3 is CASTISGSGPGELFF. The CDR3 DNA follows: TGTGCCAGCACAATCAGCGGGAGCGGACCCGGGGAGCTGTTTTTT.